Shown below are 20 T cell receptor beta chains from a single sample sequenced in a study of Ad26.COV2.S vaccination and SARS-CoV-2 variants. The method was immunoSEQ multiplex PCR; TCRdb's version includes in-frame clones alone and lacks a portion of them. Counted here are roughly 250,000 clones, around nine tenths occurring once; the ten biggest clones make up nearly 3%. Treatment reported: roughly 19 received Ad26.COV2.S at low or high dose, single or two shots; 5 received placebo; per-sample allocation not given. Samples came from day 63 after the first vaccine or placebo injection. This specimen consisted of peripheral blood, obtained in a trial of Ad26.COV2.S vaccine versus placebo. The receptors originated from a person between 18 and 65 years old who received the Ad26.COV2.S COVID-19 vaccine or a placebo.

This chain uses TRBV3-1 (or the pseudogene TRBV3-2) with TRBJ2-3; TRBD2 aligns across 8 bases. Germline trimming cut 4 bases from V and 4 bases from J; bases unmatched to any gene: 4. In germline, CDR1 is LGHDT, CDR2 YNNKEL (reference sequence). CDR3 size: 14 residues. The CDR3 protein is CASSRLAGADTQYF. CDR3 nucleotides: TGTGCCAGCAGCCGTCTAGCGGGCGCAGATACGCAGTATTTT.

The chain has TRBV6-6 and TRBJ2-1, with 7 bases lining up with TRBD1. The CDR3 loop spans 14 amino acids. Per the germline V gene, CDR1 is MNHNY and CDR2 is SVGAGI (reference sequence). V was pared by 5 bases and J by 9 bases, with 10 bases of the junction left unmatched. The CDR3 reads CASSAGTARPEQFF. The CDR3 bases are TGTGCCAGCAGTGCCGGGACAGCGAGACCTGAGCAGTTCTTC.

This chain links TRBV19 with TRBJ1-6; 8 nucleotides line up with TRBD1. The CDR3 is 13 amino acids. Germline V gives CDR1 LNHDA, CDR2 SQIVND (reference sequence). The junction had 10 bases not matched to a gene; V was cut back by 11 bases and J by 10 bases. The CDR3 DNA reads TGTGCCGCCTTCCAGGGGGCCTACTCACCCCTCCACTTT. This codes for CAAFQGAYSPLHF.

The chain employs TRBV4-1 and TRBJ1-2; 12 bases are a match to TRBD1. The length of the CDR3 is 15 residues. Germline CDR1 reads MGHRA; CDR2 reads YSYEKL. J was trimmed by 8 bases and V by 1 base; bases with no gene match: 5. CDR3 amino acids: CASSQVGQGAGGYTF. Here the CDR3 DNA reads TGCGCCAGCAGCCAAGTGGGACAGGGGGCTGGGGGCTACACCTTC.

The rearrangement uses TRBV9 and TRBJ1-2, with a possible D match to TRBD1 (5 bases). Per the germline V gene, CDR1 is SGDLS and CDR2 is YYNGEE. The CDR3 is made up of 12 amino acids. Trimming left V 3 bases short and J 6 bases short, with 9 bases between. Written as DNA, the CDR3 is TGTGCCAGCAGCGGGGACGCTCATGGCTACACCTTC. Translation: CASSGDAHGYTF.

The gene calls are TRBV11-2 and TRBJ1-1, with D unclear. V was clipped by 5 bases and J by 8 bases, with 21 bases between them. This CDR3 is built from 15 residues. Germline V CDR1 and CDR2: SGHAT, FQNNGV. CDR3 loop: CASSPSREGTGEAFF. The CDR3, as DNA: TGTGCCAGCAGCCCTTCGCGGGAGGGTACCGGGGAAGCTTTCTTT.

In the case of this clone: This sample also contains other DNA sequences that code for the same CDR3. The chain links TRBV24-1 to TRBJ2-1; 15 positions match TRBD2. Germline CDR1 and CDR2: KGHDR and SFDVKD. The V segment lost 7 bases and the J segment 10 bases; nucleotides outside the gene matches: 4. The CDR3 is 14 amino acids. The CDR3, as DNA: TGTGCCACCAGCCGGACTAGCGGGAGGGGAGAGCAGTTCTTC. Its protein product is CATSRTSGRGEQFF.

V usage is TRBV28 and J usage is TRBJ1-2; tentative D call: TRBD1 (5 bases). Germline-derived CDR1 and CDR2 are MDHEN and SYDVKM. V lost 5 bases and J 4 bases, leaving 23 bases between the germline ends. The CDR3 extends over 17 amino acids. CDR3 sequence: CASSPPTTWQGGYGYTF. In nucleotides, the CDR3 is TGTGCCAGCAGTCCTCCCACAACCTGGCAGGGAGGCTATGGCTACACCTTC.

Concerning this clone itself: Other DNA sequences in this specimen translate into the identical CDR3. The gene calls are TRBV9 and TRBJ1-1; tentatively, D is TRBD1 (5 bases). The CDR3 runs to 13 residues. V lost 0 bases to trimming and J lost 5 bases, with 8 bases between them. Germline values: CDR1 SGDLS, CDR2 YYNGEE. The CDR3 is CASSVGGSTEAFF. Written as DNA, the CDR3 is TGTGCCAGCAGCGTAGGGGGGAGTACTGAAGCTTTCTTT.

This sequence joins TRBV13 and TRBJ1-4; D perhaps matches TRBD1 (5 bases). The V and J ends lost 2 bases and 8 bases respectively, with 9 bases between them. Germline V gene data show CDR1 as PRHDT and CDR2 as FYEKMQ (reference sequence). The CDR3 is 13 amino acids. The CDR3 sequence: CASSLRGPEKLFF. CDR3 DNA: TGTGCCAGCAGCTTAAGGGGACCGGAAAAACTGTTTTTT.

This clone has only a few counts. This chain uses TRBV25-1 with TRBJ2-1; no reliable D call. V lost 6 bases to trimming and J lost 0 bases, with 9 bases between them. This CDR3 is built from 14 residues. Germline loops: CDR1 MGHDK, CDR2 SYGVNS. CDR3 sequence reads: CASREEISYNEQFF. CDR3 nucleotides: TGTGCCAGCAGGGAAGAAATCTCCTACAATGAGCAGTTCTTC.

The CDR3 sequence is CASSQPGLALRGTGELFF. CDR3 nucleotides: TGCGCCAGCAGCCAACCGGGACTAGCGCTCCGGGGCACCGGGGAGCTGTTTTTT. The rearrangement links TRBV4-1 to TRBJ2-2; 10 nucleotides align to TRBD2. The CDR3 extends over 18 amino acids. Germline CDR1 and CDR2: MGHRA and YSYEKL. V was pared by 2 bases and J by 4 bases, with 10 bases of the junction left unmatched.

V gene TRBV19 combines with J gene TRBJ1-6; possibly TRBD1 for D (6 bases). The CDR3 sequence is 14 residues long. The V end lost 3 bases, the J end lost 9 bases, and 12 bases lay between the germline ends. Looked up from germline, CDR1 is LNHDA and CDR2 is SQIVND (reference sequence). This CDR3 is CASSIGGAASPLHF. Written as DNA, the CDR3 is TGTGCCAGTAGTATTGGGGGGGCAGCTTCACCCCTCCACTTT.

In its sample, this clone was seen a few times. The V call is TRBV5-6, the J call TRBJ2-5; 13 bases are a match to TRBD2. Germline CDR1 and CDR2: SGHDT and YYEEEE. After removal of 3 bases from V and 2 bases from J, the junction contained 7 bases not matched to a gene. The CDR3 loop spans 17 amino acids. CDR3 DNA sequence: TGTGCCAGCAGCTCCCTAAAACTAGCGGGGGGGCAAGAGACCCAGTACTTC. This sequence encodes CASSSLKLAGGQETQYF.

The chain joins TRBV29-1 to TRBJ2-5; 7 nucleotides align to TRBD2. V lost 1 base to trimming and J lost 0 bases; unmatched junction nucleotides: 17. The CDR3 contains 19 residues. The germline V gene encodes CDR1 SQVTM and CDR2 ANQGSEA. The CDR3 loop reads CSVEALANAGEPYQETQYF. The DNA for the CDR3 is TGCAGCGTTGAAGCCCTAGCGAATGCGGGAGAGCCGTACCAAGAGACCCAGTACTTC.

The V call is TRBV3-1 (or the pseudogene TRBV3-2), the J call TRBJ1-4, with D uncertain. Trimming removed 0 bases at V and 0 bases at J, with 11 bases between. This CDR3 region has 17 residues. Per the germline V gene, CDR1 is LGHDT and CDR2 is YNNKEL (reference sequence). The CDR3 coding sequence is TGTGCCAGCAGCCAAGATGGGCCAACTGCAACTAATGAAAAACTGTTTTTT. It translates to CASSQDGPTATNEKLFF.

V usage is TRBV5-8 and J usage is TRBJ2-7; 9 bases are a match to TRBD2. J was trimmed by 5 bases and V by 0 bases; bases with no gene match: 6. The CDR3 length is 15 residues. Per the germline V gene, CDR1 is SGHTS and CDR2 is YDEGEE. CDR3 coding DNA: TGTGCCAGCAGCTTGGGTAGCGGGAGAGGTAACGAGCAGTACGTC. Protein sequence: CASSLGSGRGNEQYV.

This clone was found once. The CDR3 coding sequence is TGTGCCAGCAGTCAGGGGGTTTACGAGCAGTACGTC. Its translation: CASSQGVYEQYV. V gene TRBV6-2 or TRBV6-3 combines with J gene TRBJ2-7; 7 bases line up with TRBD1. J lost 4 bases, V lost 5 bases, and 2 bases had no gene match. Looked up from germline, CDR1 is MNHEY and CDR2 is SVGEGT. This CDR3 spans 12 amino acids.

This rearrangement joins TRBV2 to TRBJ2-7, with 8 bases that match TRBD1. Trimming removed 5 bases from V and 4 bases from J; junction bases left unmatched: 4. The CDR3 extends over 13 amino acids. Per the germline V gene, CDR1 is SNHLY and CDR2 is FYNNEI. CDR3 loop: CASSRQGRYEQYF. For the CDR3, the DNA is TGTGCCAGCAGTAGACAGGGGCGGTACGAGCAGTACTTC.

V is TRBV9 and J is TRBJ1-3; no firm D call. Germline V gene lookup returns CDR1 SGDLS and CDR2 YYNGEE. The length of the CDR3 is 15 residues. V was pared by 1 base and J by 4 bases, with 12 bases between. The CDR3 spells CASSVSGFGGNTIYF. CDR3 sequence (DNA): TGTGCCAGCAGCGTAAGCGGTTTTGGGGGAAACACCATATATTTT.